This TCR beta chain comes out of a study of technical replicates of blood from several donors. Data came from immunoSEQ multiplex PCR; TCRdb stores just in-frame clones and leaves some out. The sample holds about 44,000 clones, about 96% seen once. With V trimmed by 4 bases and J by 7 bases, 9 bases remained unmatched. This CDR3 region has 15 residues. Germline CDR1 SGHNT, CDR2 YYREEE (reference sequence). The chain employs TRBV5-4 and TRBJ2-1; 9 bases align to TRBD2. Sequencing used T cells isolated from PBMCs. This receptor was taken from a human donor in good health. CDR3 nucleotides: TGTGCCAGCAGCCCGCTCGCGGGAGGGCTTAATGAGCAGTTCTTC. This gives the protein CASSPLAGGLNEQFF.